The T cell receptor beta chain under discussion was sequenced for a study of shared clonotypes between healthy human individuals. Study at large: The donor group consisted of two women and a few men, aged 18 to 49.

HIV-negative, healthy adults without recent acute infections or vaccinations were the donors. This CDR3 region has 16 residues. Germline assignment: CDR1 SGHRS and CDR2 YFSETQ. Trimming at V came to 5 bases and at J to 4 bases, leaving 13 bases not matched to a gene. Ten or more counts support this clone. Method: immunoSEQ multiplex PCR; TCRdb's copy keeps in-frame clones and lacks some. The table includes 450,000 to 500,000 clones, roughly 80% detected once. The sequenced sample was PBMCs. The sequence was obtained from a woman aged 35 to 49 in good health. Some clones in this sample may be carry-over from other donors' samples. V and J are TRBV5-1 and TRBJ1-1, with 8 bases fitting TRBD1. The CDR3, as DNA: TGCGCCAGCAGGGGGACTGCGACAGGGGATCCCACTGAAGCTTTCTTT. Amino acids: CASRGTATGDPTEAFF.